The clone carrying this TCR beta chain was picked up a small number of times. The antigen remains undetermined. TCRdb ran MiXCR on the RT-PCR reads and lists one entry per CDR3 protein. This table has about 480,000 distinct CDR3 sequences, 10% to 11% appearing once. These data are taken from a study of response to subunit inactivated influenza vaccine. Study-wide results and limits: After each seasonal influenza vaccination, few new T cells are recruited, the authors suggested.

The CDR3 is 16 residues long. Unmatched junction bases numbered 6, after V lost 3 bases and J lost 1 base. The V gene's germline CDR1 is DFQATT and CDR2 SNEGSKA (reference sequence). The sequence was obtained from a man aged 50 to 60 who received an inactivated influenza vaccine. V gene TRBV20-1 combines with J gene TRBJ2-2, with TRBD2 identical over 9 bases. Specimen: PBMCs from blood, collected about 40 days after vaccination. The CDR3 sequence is CSASLAGGWNTGELFF. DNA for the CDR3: TGCAGTGCTAGTTTGGCGGGAGGGTGGAACACCGGGGAGCTGTTTTTT.